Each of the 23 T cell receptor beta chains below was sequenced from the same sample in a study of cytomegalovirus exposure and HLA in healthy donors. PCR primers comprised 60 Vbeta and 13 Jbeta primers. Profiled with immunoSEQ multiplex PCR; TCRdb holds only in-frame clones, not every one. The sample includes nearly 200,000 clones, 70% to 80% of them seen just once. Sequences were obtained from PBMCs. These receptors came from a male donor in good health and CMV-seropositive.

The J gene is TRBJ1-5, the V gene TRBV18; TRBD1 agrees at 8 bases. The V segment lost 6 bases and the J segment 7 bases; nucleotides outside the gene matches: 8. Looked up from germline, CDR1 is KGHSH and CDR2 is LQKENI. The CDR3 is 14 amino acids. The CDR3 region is CASSRDRSHQPQHF. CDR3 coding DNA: TGTGCCAGCTCCCGGGACAGGTCTCACCAGCCCCAGCATTTT.

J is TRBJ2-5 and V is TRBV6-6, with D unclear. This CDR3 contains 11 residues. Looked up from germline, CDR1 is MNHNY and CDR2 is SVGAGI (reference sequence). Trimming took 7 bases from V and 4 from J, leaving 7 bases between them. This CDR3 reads CASNYRETQYF. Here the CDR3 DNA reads TGTGCCAGCAACTATCGAGAGACCCAGTACTTC.

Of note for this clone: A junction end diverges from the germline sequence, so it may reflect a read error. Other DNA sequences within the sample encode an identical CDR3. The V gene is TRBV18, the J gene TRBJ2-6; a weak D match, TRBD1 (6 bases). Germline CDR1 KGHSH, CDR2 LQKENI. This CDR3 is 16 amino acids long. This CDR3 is CASSQQGLPGANVLTF. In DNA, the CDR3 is TGTGCCAGCTCACAGCAGGGGCTCCCTGGGGCCAACGTCCTGACCTTC. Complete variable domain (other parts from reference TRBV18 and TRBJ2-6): NAGVMQNPRHLVRRRGQEARLRCSPMKGHSHVYWYRQLPEEGLKFMVYLQKENIIDESGMPKERFSAEFPKEGPSILRIQQVVRGDSAAYFCASSQQGLPGANVLTFGAGSRLTVL.

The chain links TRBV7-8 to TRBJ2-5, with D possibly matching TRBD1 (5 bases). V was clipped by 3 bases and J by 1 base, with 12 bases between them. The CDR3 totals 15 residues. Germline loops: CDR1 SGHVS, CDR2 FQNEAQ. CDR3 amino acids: CASSLGPSSQETQYF. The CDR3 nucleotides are TGTGCCAGCAGCTTGGGGCCTAGTTCCCAAGAGACCCAGTACTTC.

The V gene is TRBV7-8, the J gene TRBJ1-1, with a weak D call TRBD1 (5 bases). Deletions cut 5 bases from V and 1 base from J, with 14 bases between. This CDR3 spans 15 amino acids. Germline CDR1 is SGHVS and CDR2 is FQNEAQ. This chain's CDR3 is CASSVGHQKNTEAFF. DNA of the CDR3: TGTGCCAGCAGCGTTGGACACCAAAAGAACACTGAAGCTTTCTTT.

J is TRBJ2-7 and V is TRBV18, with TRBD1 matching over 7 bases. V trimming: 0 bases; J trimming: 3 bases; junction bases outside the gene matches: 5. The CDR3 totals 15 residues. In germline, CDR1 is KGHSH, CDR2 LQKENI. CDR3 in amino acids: CASSPPQGPFYEQYF. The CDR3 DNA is TGTGCCAGCTCACCACCACAGGGGCCCTTCTACGAGCAGTACTTC.

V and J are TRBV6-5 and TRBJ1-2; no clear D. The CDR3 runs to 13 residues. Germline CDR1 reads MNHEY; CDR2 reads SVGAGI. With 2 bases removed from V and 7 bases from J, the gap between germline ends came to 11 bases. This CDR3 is CASSYPGAAGYTF. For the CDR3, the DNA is TGTGCCAGCAGTTACCCCGGAGCGGCTGGCTACACCTTC.

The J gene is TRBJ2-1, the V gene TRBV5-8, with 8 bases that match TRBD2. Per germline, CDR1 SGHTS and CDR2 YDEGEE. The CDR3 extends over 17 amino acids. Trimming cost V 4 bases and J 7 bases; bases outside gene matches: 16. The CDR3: CASSAAAGTSRLNEQFF. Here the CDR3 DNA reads TGTGCCAGCAGCGCGGCAGCTGGGACTAGTCGGCTTAATGAGCAGTTCTTC.

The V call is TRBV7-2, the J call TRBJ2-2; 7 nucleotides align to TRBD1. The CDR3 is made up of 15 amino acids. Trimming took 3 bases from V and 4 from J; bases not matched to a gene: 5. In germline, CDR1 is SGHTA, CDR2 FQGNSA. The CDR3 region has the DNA TGTGCCAGCAGCTTTAGGGGGCAATTCACCGGGGAGCTGTTTTTT. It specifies CASSFRGQFTGELFF.

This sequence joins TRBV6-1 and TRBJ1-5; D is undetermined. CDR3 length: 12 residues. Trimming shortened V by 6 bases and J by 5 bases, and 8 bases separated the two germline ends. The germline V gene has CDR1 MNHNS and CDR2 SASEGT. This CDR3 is CASSTADQPQHF. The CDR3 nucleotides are TGTGCCAGCAGCACAGCGGATCAGCCCCAGCATTTT.

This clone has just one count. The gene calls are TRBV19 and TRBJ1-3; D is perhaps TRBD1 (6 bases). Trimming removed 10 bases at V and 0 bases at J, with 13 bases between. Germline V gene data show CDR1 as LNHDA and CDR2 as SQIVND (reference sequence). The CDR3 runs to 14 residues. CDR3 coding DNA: TGTGCCACCGGATGGACAGACTCTGGAAACACCATATATTTT. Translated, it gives CATGWTDSGNTIYF.

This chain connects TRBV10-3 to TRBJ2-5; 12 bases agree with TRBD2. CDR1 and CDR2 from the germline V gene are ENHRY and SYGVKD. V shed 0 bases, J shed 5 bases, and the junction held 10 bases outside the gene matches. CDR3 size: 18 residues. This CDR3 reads CAISESRLAGGTRETQYF. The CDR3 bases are TGTGCCATCAGTGAGTCGCGCCTAGCGGGAGGGACTCGGGAGACCCAGTACTTC.

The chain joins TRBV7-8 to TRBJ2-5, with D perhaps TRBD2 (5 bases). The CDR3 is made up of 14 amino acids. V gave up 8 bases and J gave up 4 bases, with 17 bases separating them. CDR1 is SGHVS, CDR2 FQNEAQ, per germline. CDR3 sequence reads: CASQQDPGGETQYF. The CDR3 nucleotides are TGTGCCAGCCAGCAGGATCCAGGAGGAGAGACCCAGTACTTC.

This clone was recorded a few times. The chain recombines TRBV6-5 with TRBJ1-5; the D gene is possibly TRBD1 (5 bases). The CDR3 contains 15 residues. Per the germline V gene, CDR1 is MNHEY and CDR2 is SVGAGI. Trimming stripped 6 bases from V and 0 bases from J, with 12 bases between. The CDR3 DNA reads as TGTGCCAGCAGGCTTGACAGTGTTAGCAATCAGCCCCAGCATTTT. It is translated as CASRLDSVSNQPQHF.

As DNA, the CDR3 is TGTGCCAGCAGCTTGCTCGGTCCAGCGGGGGCCAACGTCCTGACTTTC. Residues: CASSLLGPAGANVLTF. The genes are TRBV11-2 and TRBJ2-6; D unresolved. The CDR3 is 16 amino acids. Germline values: CDR1 SGHAT, CDR2 FQNNGV. V gave up 3 bases and J gave up 4 bases, with 13 bases separating them.

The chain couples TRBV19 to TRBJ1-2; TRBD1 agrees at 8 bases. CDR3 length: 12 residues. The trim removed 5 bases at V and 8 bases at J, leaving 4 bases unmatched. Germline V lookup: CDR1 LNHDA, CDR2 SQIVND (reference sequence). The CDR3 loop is CASSSTGGGYTF. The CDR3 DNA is TGTGCCAGTAGTTCCACAGGGGGAGGCTACACCTTC.

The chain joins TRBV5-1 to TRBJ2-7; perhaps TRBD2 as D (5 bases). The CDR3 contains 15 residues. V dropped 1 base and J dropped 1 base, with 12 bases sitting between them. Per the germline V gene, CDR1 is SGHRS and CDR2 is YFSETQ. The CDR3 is CASSLMPEESYEQYF. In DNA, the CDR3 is TGCGCCAGCAGCTTGATGCCGGAGGAGTCCTACGAGCAGTACTTC.

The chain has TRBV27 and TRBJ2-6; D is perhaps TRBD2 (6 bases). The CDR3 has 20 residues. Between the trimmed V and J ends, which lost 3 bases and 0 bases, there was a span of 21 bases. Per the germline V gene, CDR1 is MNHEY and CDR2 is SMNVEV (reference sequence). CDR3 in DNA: TGTGCCAGCAGTTTGGTTTTTAAGGGACTTCCGAGCTCTGGGGCCAACGTCCTGACTTTC. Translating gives CASSLVFKGLPSSGANVLTF.

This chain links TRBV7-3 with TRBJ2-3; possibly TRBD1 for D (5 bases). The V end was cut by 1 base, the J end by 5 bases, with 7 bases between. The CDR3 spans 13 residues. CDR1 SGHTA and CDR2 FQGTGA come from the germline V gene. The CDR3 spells CASSLIRGDTQYF. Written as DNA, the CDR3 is TGTGCCAGCAGCTTAATTAGGGGAGATACGCAGTATTTT.

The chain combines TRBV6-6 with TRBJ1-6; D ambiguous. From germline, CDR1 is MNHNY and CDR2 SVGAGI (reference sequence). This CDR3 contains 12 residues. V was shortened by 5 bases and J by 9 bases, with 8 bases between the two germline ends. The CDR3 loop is CASSMGASPLHF. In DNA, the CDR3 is TGTGCCAGCAGTATGGGAGCTTCACCCCTCCACTTT.

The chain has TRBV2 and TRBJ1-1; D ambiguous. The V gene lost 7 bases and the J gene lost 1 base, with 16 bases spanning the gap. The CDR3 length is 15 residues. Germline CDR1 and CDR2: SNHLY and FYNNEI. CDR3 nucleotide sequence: TGTGCCAGCACCGCTATATCGTCCGGGAACACTGAAGCTTTCTTT. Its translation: CASTAISSGNTEAFF.

DNA of the CDR3: TGTGCCAGCAGCCCCCGACTGTCAGATACGCAGTATTTT. Translated, it gives CASSPRLSDTQYF. The chain joins TRBV9 to TRBJ2-3; no firm D call. V was clipped by 4 bases and J by 4 bases, with 10 bases between them. Germline V gene data show CDR1 as SGDLS and CDR2 as YYNGEE. CDR3 length equals 13 residues.

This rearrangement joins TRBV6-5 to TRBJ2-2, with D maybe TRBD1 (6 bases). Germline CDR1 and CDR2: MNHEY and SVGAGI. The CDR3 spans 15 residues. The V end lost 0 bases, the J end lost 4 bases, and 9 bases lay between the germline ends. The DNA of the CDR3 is TGTGCCAGCAGTTACTCGGGGGCGGGCACCGGGGAGCTGTTTTTT. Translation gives CASSYSGAGTGELFF.